This T cell receptor (beta chain) was profiled in a study of T cell responses to AZD1222 COVID-19 vaccine. Study-level background: Second doses at about 4 or about 12 weeks were pooled.

Findings and limits, study-wide: Spike-specific TCR breadth and depth went up after people got two AZD1222 doses. Recipients of AZD1222 seropositive at baseline numbered only 5 to 7. The CD4 TCRs associated with vaccination extended across spike and predominated at 160-218 and 743-854.

The CDR3 totals 14 residues. Per germline, CDR1 KGHSH and CDR2 LQKENI. Trimming removed 6 bases from V and 3 bases from J, with 14 bases in between. With respect to this clone: Its antigen is not identified.

The method was immunoSEQ multiplex PCR; TCRdb's version includes in-frame clones alone and lacks a portion of them. The sample shows about 130,000 clones, 90% to 95% of them seen only once. The sample consisted of peripheral blood, taken on day 0 of AZD1222 vaccination. This chain connects TRBV18 to TRBJ1-2; D is unclear. The source of this sequence is an adult in good health. The CDR3 loop reads CASSPRIKDYGYTF. The CDR3 DNA reads TGTGCCAGCTCTCCCCGGATTAAAGACTATGGCTACACCTTC.